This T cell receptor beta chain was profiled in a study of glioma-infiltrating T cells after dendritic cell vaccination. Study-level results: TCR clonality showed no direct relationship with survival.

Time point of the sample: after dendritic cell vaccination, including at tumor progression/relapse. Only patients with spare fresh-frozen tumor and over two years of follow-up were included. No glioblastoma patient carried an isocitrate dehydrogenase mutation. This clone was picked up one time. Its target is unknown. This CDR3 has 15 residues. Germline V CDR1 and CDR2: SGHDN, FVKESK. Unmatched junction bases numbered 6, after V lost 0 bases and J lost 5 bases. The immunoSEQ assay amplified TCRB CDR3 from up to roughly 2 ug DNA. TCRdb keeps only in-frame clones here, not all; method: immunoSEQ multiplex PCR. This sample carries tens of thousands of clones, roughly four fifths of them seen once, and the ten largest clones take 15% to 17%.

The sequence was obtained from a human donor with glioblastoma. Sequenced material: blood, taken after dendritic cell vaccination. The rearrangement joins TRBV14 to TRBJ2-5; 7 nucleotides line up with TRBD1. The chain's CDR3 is CASSQDWDSVETQYF. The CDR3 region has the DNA TGTGCCAGCAGCCAAGATTGGGACAGCGTGGAGACCCAGTACTTC.